This TCR beta chain was recovered during a study of regulatory T cells in long-lasting Graves disease. General study results and limits: What was studied was peripheral blood only, and not thyroid tissue.

There are many counts of this clonotype. The antigen remains unidentified. The CDR3 runs to 14 residues. Germline CDR1 DFQATT, CDR2 SNEGSKA (reference sequence). Deletions cut 1 base from V and 1 base from J, with 11 bases between. Specified time point: newly diagnosed GD, antithyroid drugs for less than 3 months. With RNA extracted from PBMCs as input, the TCR library was made. Sequencing libraries for TCR beta were prepared with iRepertoire HTBI primers and Arm-PCR of CDR3 regions. MiXCR was run by TCRdb on the multiplex PCR reads, yielding one entry per CDR3 protein. The profile shows about 620,000 distinct CDR3 sequences, approximately 15% of them singletons. The same data also contributed to another study, on T cells in Graves' hyperthyroidism and ophthalmopathy.

This sequence was found in a woman aged 25 to 45 with Graves disease. The sample here was peripheral blood mononuclear cells (PBMCs), taken at new diagnosis, from a patient treated with antithyroid drugs. The genes are TRBV20-1 and TRBJ2-7; no clear D gene. The CDR3 nucleotides read TGCAGTGCTAGAGGTATGGACGAGTCCTACGAGCAGTACTTC. It codes for CSARGMDESYEQYF.